The source of this TCR beta chain is a study of shared clonotypes between healthy human individuals. The table came from immunoSEQ multiplex PCR; TCRdb's copy has only in-frame clones and leaves some out. The sample lists roughly 2.2 million clones; 85% to 95% were seen once. J was trimmed by 0 bases and V by 6 bases; bases with no gene match: 4. The CDR3 is made up of 15 amino acids. In germline, CDR1 is MNHEY, CDR2 SMNVEV (reference sequence). The gene calls are TRBV27 and TRBJ2-3, with TRBD2 matching 9 bases. This receptor was obtained from a man in his late teens or twenties in good health. Some clones in this sample may be carry-over from other donors' samples. The sequencing sample was made of naive CD4+ T cells from PBMCs. The subset was: CD45RA+ positively selected. Here the CDR3 DNA reads TGTGCCAGCAGGCGACTAGCGGCTAGCACAGATACGCAGTATTTT. It yields the protein CASRRLAASTDTQYF.